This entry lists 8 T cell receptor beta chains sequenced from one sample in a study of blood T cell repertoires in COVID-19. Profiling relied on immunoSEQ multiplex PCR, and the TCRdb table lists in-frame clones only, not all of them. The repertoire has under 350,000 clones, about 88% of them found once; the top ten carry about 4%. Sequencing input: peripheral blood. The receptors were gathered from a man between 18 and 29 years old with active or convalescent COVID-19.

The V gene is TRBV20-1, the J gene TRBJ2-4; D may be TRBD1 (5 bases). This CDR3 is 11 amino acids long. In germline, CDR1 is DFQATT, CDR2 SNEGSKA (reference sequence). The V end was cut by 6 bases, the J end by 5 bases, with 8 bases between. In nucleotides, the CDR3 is TGCAGTGCCCCGACAGAAAACATTCAGTACTTC. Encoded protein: CSAPTENIQYF.

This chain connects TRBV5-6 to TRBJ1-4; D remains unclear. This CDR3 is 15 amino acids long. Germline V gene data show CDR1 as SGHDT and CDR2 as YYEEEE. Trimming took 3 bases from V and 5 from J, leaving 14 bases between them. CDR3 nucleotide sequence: TGTGCCAGCAGCTCCCCGGTTGCCAACAATGAAAAACTGTTTTTT. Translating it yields CASSSPVANNEKLFF.

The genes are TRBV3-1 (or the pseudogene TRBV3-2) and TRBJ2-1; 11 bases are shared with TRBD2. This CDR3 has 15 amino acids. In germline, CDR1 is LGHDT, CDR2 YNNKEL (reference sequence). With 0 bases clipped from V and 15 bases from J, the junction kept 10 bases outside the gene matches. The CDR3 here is CASSQEVAGGPGVFF. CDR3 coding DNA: TGTGCCAGCAGCCAAGAAGTAGCGGGAGGGCCGGGGGTGTTCTTC.

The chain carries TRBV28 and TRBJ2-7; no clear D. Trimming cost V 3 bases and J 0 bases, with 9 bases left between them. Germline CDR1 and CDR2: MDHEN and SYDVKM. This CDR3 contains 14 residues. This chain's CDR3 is CASSLVSASYEQYF. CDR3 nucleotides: TGTGCCAGCAGTTTGGTCAGTGCCTCCTACGAGCAGTACTTC.

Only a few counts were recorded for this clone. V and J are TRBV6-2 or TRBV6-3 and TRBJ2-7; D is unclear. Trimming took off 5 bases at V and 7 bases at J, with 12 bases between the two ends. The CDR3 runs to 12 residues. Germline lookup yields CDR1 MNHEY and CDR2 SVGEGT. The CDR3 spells CASSLGWPEQYF. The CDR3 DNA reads TGTGCCAGCAGTCTTGGCTGGCCTGAGCAGTACTTC.

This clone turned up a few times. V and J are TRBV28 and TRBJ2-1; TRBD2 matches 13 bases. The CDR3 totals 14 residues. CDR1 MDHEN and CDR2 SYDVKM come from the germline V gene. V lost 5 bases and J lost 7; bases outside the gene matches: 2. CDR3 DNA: TGTGCCAGCAGTCAGGGACTAGCGGGGAATGAGCAGTTCTTC. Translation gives CASSQGLAGNEQFF.

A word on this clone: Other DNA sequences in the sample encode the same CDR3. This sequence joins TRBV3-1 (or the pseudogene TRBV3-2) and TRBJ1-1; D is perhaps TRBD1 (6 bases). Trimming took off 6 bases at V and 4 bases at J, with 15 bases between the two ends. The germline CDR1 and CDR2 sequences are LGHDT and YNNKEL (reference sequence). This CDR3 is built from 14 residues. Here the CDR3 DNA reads TGTGCCAGCAGTCTTCGGGGGGGCGGCACTGAAGCTTTCTTT. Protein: CASSLRGGGTEAFF.

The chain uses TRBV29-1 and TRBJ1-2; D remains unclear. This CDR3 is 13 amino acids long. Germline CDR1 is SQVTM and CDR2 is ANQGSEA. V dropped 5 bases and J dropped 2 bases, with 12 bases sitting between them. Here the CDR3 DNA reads TGCAGCGTTTCCCTGGGCAGCAACTATGGCTACACCTTC. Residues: CSVSLGSNYGYTF.